The 20 T cell receptor beta chains below were found in one sample sequenced in a study of radiation and T cells in renal cell carcinoma. As to time point: blood 2 weeks post-SBRT. This sample's treatment: 15 Gy SBRT to primary tumor, nephrectomy 4 weeks later. The protocol was immunoSEQ multiplex PCR, while the TCRdb copy is restricted to in-frame clones and leaves out a portion. The sample gives tens of thousands of clones, about 80% of which show up once; about 30% is in the top ten. The sample consisted of blood, taken from a patient whose treatment included radiotherapy and nephrectomy. These receptors all come from a woman in her seventies with renal cell carcinoma.

CDR3 in amino acids: CASSYTGILRNEQFF. DNA for the CDR3: TGTGCCAGCAGCTACACCGGGATACTACGCAATGAGCAGTTCTTC. V is TRBV7-8 and J is TRBJ2-1, with TRBD2 as a possible D gene (5 bases). Looked up from germline, CDR1 is SGHVS and CDR2 is FQNEAQ. The CDR3 runs 15 residues. V was shortened by 4 bases and J by 6 bases, with 16 bases between the two germline ends.

The chain is built from TRBV15 and TRBJ1-1, with a possible D match to TRBD1 (5 bases). From germline, CDR1 is LNHNV and CDR2 YYDKDF (reference sequence). Trimming took off 3 bases at V and 1 base at J, with 9 bases between the two ends. The CDR3 has 14 amino acids. CDR3 DNA: TGTGCCACCAGCAGGGGGCAGAAGAACACTGAAGCTTTCTTT. It codes for CATSRGQKNTEAFF.

The rearrangement joins TRBV28 to TRBJ1-6, with unresolved D. The CDR3 sequence is 13 residues long. V was shortened by 8 bases and J by 10 bases, with 15 bases between the two germline ends. Germline lookup yields CDR1 MDHEN and CDR2 SYDVKM. In DNA form, the CDR3 reads TGTGCCAGCGTTACGGGCACAAGCTCACCCCTCCACTTT. This sequence encodes CASVTGTSSPLHF.

The chain couples TRBV10-2 to TRBJ1-1; 11 nucleotides line up with TRBD1. Germline V lookup: CDR1 WSHSY, CDR2 SAAADI. This CDR3 has 16 amino acids. The V segment lost 3 bases and the J segment 5 bases; nucleotides outside the gene matches: 8. CDR3 sequence reads: CASSEGTGGIGTEAFF. The CDR3 coding sequence is TGCGCCAGCAGTGAAGGGACAGGGGGGATTGGGACTGAAGCTTTCTTT.

The chain has TRBV4-2 and TRBJ1-5, with TRBD1 identical over 7 bases. Germline V gives CDR1 LGHNA, CDR2 YNFKEQ. This CDR3 region has 15 residues. Trimming at V came to 0 bases and at J to 6 bases, leaving 5 bases not matched to a gene. CDR3 sequence (DNA): TGTGCCAGCAGCCAAGATCGGACAGGACGTCAGCCCCAGCATTTT. Its translation is CASSQDRTGRQPQHF.

This clone was counted only a few times. The rearrangement uses TRBV6-5 and TRBJ1-1; no firm D call. V lost 5 bases and J lost 1, with 5 bases in between. Germline V lookup: CDR1 MNHEY, CDR2 SVGAGI. This CDR3 comprises 12 residues. As DNA, the CDR3 is TGTGCCAGCAGTAAGGCGAACACTGAAGCTTTCTTT. The encoded protein is CASSKANTEAFF.

The rearrangement uses TRBV29-1 and TRBJ2-1, with 14 bases fitting TRBD2. The CDR3 is 16 residues long. CDR1 and CDR2 (germline): SQVTM, ANQGSEA. The V segment lost 1 base and the J segment 10 bases; nucleotides outside the gene matches: 9. The chain's CDR3 is CSVEVPLGLAGDEQFF. CDR3 nucleotide sequence: TGCAGCGTTGAAGTTCCCCTGGGACTAGCGGGAGACGAGCAGTTCTTC.

This clone occurred once. The V and J genes are TRBV5-1 and TRBJ2-2; 9 bases line up with TRBD1. The CDR3 covers 15 residues. V was pared by 4 bases and J by 4 bases, with 5 bases of the junction left unmatched. Per the germline V gene, CDR1 is SGHRS and CDR2 is YFSETQ. CDR3 sequence: CASSDRDRVTGELFF. CDR3 sequence (DNA): TGCGCCAGCAGCGACCGGGACAGGGTCACCGGGGAGCTGTTTTTT.

The chain uses TRBV4-2 and TRBJ2-5; possibly TRBD2 for D (6 bases). The V end was cut by 4 bases, the J end by 2 bases, with 8 bases between. In germline, CDR1 is LGHNA, CDR2 YNFKEQ. This CDR3 has 13 residues. CDR3 bases: TGTGCCAGCAGCCGGGGGGTTCAAGAGACCCAGTACTTC. Translating it yields CASSRGVQETQYF.

This clone was seen a single time. The chain is built from TRBV30 and TRBJ1-5; D might be TRBD1 (6 bases). Trimming left V 3 bases short and J 3 bases short, with 12 bases between. CDR1 is GTSNPN, CDR2 SVGIG, per germline (reference sequence). There are 14 residues in the CDR3. The CDR3 loop is CAWSWGQPNQPQHF. DNA of the CDR3: TGTGCCTGGAGCTGGGGGCAGCCCAATCAGCCCCAGCATTTT.

The V call is TRBV5-1, the J call TRBJ2-1; perhaps TRBD1 as D (5 bases). This CDR3 spans 14 amino acids. V was trimmed by 0 bases and J by 8 bases, leaving 12 bases between them. In germline, CDR1 is SGHRS, CDR2 YFSETQ. The DNA for the CDR3 is TGCGCCAGCAGCTTGGCTCCTACAGGCGATGAGCAGTTCTTC. Amino acids: CASSLAPTGDEQFF.

The rearrangement links TRBV20-1 to TRBJ2-5; the D call may be TRBD1 or TRBD2 (6 bases each). CDR3 length: 11 residues. Germline assignment: CDR1 DFQATT and CDR2 SNEGSKA (reference sequence). The V end lost 6 bases, the J end lost 12 bases, and 17 bases lay between the germline ends. The CDR3 reads CSAKGGRMEYF. The DNA of the CDR3 is TGCAGTGCGAAAGGGGGGCGGATGGAGTACTTC.

This rearrangement joins TRBV9 to TRBJ2-7; D not certain. V was pared by 0 bases and J by 2 bases, with 15 bases between. The CDR3 loop spans 16 amino acids. CDR1 is SGDLS and CDR2 is YYNGEE in the germline V gene. The CDR3: CASSVASQVNTYEQYF. Here the CDR3 DNA reads TGTGCCAGCAGCGTAGCTTCCCAGGTCAACACCTACGAGCAGTACTTC.

V and J are TRBV2 and TRBJ2-7; 14 bases are shared with TRBD2. The CDR3 runs to 15 residues. V was pared by 7 bases and J by 7 bases, with 9 bases of the junction left unmatched. Germline CDR1 is SNHLY and CDR2 is FYNNEI. CDR3 in amino acids: CASNPTSGRAREQYF. The CDR3 DNA follows: TGTGCCAGCAACCCGACTAGCGGGAGGGCTCGGGAGCAGTACTTC.

This clone has a single count. V and J are TRBV2 and TRBJ2-7, with 7 bases matching TRBD1. Trimming at V came to 6 bases and at J to 2 bases, leaving 10 bases not matched to a gene. Looked up from germline, CDR1 is SNHLY and CDR2 is FYNNEI. CDR3 size: 15 residues. The CDR3 spells CASSRAGTVAYEQYF. CDR3 coding DNA: TGTGCCAGCAGCCGAGCTGGGACAGTAGCCTACGAGCAGTACTTC.

The V and J genes are TRBV14 and TRBJ2-2; 8 nucleotides line up with TRBD1. J lost 0 bases, V lost 1 base, and 7 bases had no gene match. Germline CDR1 and CDR2: SGHDN and FVKESK. There are 18 residues in the CDR3. The CDR3 DNA reads as TGTGCCAGCAGCCAAGCCTGGACAGGGTTTTCGAACACCGGGGAGCTGTTTTTT. It is translated as CASSQAWTGFSNTGELFF.

A note on this clone: At the DNA level, this CDR3 is encoded by other sequences in the same sample as well. The chain employs TRBV7-9 and TRBJ1-5, with 9 bases lining up with TRBD1. The J segment lost 5 bases and the V segment lost 1 base, leaving 0 bases of the junction unmatched. The CDR3 consists of 14 residues. Germline lookup yields CDR1 SEHNR and CDR2 FQNEAQ (reference sequence). For the CDR3, the DNA is TGTGCCAGCAGCTTAGGACAGGGGGATCAGCCCCAGCATTTT. Amino acids: CASSLGQGDQPQHF.

The V call is TRBV7-2, the J call TRBJ2-7; TRBD2 matches at 7 bases. Unmatched junction bases numbered 12, after V lost 4 bases and J lost 6 bases. Germline CDR1 SGHTA, CDR2 FQGNSA. The CDR3 extends over 15 amino acids. The CDR3 reads CASSSRLAGSSEQYF. The CDR3 bases are TGTGCCAGCAGCTCCAGACTAGCAGGTTCGAGCGAGCAGTACTTC.

The V and J genes are TRBV2 and TRBJ2-7; 7 nucleotides align to TRBD1. This CDR3 has 14 residues. Germline CDR1 reads SNHLY; CDR2 reads FYNNEI. V was clipped by 7 bases and J by 2 bases; unmatched bases: 8. In nucleotides, the CDR3 is TGTGCCAGCAATCGACAGGGTGCGGCCTACGAGCAGTACTTC. Amino acids: CASNRQGAAYEQYF.

The V gene is TRBV5-4, the J gene TRBJ2-6, with 7 bases fitting TRBD1. Unmatched junction bases numbered 5, after V lost 1 base and J lost 4 bases. Looked up from germline, CDR1 is SGHNT and CDR2 is YYREEE (reference sequence). The CDR3 is 16 amino acids. CDR3: CASSLKGAPGANVLTF. The CDR3 DNA follows: TGTGCCAGCAGCTTGAAGGGGGCGCCGGGGGCCAACGTCCTGACTTTC.